Each of the 28 T cell receptor beta chains below was sequenced from the same sample in a study of blood T cell repertoires in COVID-19. Sequenced by immunoSEQ multiplex PCR; TCRdb stores in-frame clones only, minus some. The sample records approximately 200,000 clones, about 85% being singletons. The material sequenced was PBMCs or T cells enriched from blood (not recorded which). These receptors were collected from a woman between 25 and 40 years old who had recovered from COVID-19.

The chain uses TRBV7-9 and TRBJ1-1; 7 nucleotides agree with TRBD1. This CDR3 has 17 amino acids. Germline-derived CDR1 and CDR2 are SEHNR and FQNEAQ (reference sequence). V was pared by 4 bases and J by 3 bases, with 14 bases of the junction left unmatched. The CDR3 is CASSSIQGTWGDTEAFF. For the CDR3, the DNA is TGTGCCAGCAGCTCGATACAGGGGACCTGGGGTGACACTGAAGCTTTCTTT.

This clone has only a few counts. The J gene is TRBJ1-5, the V gene TRBV7-9, with 8 bases lining up with TRBD1. This CDR3 comprises 15 residues. The J segment lost 4 bases and the V segment lost 3 bases, leaving 5 bases of the junction unmatched. Germline values: CDR1 SEHNR, CDR2 FQNEAQ (reference sequence). This chain's CDR3 is CASSFGTGLNQPQHF. CDR3 DNA: TGTGCCAGCAGCTTTGGGACAGGTCTAAATCAGCCCCAGCATTTT.

The chain links TRBV4-2 to TRBJ2-1; 8 nucleotides agree with TRBD2. The ends lost 0 bases at V and 6 bases at J; junction bases unmatched: 7. The CDR3 is made up of 16 amino acids. Germline loops: CDR1 LGHNA, CDR2 YNFKEQ. This CDR3 reads CASSQDPGGGPNEQFF. CDR3 bases: TGTGCCAGCAGCCAAGATCCCGGGGGGGGCCCCAATGAGCAGTTCTTC.

The chain has TRBV9 and TRBJ1-2; tentatively, D is TRBD1 (6 bases). The CDR3 runs to 13 residues. Germline V gene data show CDR1 as SGDLS and CDR2 as YYNGEE. V was clipped by 2 bases and J by 4 bases, with 9 bases between them. CDR3 loop: CASSVGQSYGYTF. The CDR3 bases are TGTGCCAGCAGCGTCGGACAGTCCTATGGCTACACCTTC.

The DNA of the CDR3 is TGTGCCAGCAGTTTCCCCCGGACAGGGGGCTCTTCACCCCTCCACTTT. Protein: CASSFPRTGGSSPLHF. The chain has TRBV28 and TRBJ1-6, with 11 bases aligning to TRBD1. The CDR3 sequence is 16 residues long. The V segment lost 3 bases and the J segment 9 bases; nucleotides outside the gene matches: 7. Germline V gives CDR1 MDHEN, CDR2 SYDVKM.

The chain employs TRBV6-6 and TRBJ2-2; D may be TRBD2 (6 bases). The ends were cut back, 2 bases at V and 6 bases at J, with 10 bases in the middle. Germline values: CDR1 MNHNY, CDR2 SVGAGI (reference sequence). This CDR3 has 14 amino acids. Here the CDR3 reads CASSYEGDSGELFF. The CDR3 nucleotides read TGTGCCAGCAGTTACGAAGGGGACTCCGGGGAGCTGTTTTTT.

This chain uses TRBV27 with TRBJ1-5, with D possibly being TRBD1 (5 bases). Germline CDR1 and CDR2: MNHEY and SMNVEV (reference sequence). The CDR3 is made up of 15 amino acids. Deletions cut 8 bases from V and 3 bases from J, with 17 bases between. The CDR3: CASSLGGHINQPQHF. DNA for the CDR3: TGTGCCAGCTCCCTGGGAGGACACATCAATCAGCCCCAGCATTTT.

The CDR3 coding sequence is TGCAGCGTTGAGGCCGGGACAGGGGGCGCGACCGGGGAGCTGTTTTTT. This translates into CSVEAGTGGATGELFF. The chain couples TRBV29-1 to TRBJ2-2, with 12 bases matching TRBD1. CDR3 length: 16 residues. Germline V gene data show CDR1 as SQVTM and CDR2 as ANQGSEA. Trimming at V came to 3 bases and at J to 5 bases, leaving 7 bases not matched to a gene.

This chain connects TRBV3-1 (or the pseudogene TRBV3-2) to TRBJ2-5; D not certain. The germline V and J ends were trimmed by 1 base and 5 bases, with 14 bases remaining between them. The CDR3 consists of 15 residues. Germline V gives CDR1 LGHDT, CDR2 YNNKEL (reference sequence). CDR3 loop: CASSQAKRASETQYF. CDR3 nucleotides: TGTGCCAGCAGCCAAGCTAAACGAGCTTCCGAGACCCAGTACTTC.

This chain joins TRBV4-1 and TRBJ2-2; the D gene is possibly TRBD2 (5 bases). The V end was cut by 3 bases, the J end by 1 base, with 9 bases between. CDR3 size: 15 residues. Germline values: CDR1 MGHRA, CDR2 YSYEKL. The CDR3: CASSHREQNTGELFF. The CDR3 coding sequence is TGCGCCAGCAGCCACCGGGAACAGAACACCGGGGAGCTGTTTTTT.

V usage is TRBV11-3 and J usage is TRBJ1-1; no definite D call. Looked up from germline, CDR1 is SGHNT and CDR2 is YENEEA. The V gene lost 1 base and the J gene lost 2 bases, with 5 bases spanning the gap. The CDR3 contains 13 residues. For the CDR3, the DNA is TGTGCCAGCAGCTTAGGCACAAACACTGAAGCTTTCTTT. Translating gives CASSLGTNTEAFF.

V usage is TRBV19 and J usage is TRBJ1-5, with D possibly TRBD1 on 5 matching bases. This CDR3 contains 14 residues. The ends were cut back, 6 bases at V and 0 bases at J, with 9 bases in the middle. Germline V gene data show CDR1 as LNHDA and CDR2 as SQIVND (reference sequence). The chain's CDR3 is CASRPTDSNQPQHF. The DNA for the CDR3 is TGTGCCAGTAGACCGACAGATAGCAATCAGCCCCAGCATTTT.

There are many counts of this clone. The rearrangement joins TRBV21-1 to TRBJ1-3; the table's TRBD1 call for D was not verified on the DNA. TRBV21-1 is flagged as a pseudogene. This CDR3 contains 18 residues. The CDR3 protein is CASSTHRARACSGNTIYF. Written as DNA, the CDR3 is TGTGCCAGCAGCACCCATAGGGCCAGGGCCTGCTCTGGAAACACCATATATTTT.

V usage is TRBV7-9 and J usage is TRBJ1-5; 7 bases agree with TRBD1. J gave up 3 bases and V 0 bases, and 8 bases lay outside the gene matches. This CDR3 region has 17 residues. Germline V lookup: CDR1 SEHNR, CDR2 FQNEAQ (reference sequence). In DNA, the CDR3 is TGTGCCAGCAGCTTAGCCCTGACAGGGATGATCAATCAGCCCCAGCATTTT. Its protein product is CASSLALTGMINQPQHF.

The DNA of the CDR3 is TGTGCCAGCAGCCTCGACAGGGCAAGCACAGATACGCAGTATTTT. Translated: CASSLDRASTDTQYF. The V call is TRBV5-4, the J call TRBJ2-3, with 7 bases aligning to TRBD1. This CDR3 has 15 amino acids. Germline V gene data show CDR1 as SGHNT and CDR2 as YYREEE (reference sequence). V dropped 4 bases and J dropped 0; count of bases not matched to a gene: 5.

The chain combines TRBV19 with TRBJ2-3, with D maybe TRBD2 (5 bases). Germline values: CDR1 LNHDA, CDR2 SQIVND (reference sequence). The CDR3 contains 16 residues. The V end lost 1 base, the J end lost 0 bases, and 11 bases lay between the germline ends. The CDR3 region is CASSIVASVSTDTQYF. In nucleotides, the CDR3 is TGTGCCAGTAGTATAGTAGCGTCGGTTAGCACAGATACGCAGTATTTT.

The chain recombines TRBV19 with TRBJ2-1; 12 bases line up with TRBD2. The V gene's germline CDR1 is LNHDA and CDR2 SQIVND (reference sequence). J was trimmed by 10 bases and V by 0 bases; bases with no gene match: 7. The CDR3 is made up of 16 amino acids. This CDR3 is CASSIDPSGLAGEQFF. The CDR3 nucleotides read TGTGCCAGTAGTATAGATCCCTCTGGACTAGCGGGGGAGCAGTTCTTC.

The sample holds one count of this clone. V gene TRBV27 combines with J gene TRBJ1-2; maybe TRBD1 (5 bases). Deletions cut 6 bases from V and 2 bases from J, with 13 bases between. The length of the CDR3 is 14 residues. CDR1 and CDR2 (germline): MNHEY, SMNVEV (reference sequence). As DNA, the CDR3 is TGTGCCAGCAGAGCAACAGGCTTCAACTATGGCTACACCTTC. As protein: CASRATGFNYGYTF.

The J gene is TRBJ1-5, the V gene TRBV24-1, with TRBD1 identical over 10 bases. Germline V gene sequence: CDR1 KGHDR, CDR2 SFDVKD. This CDR3 has 16 residues. After removal of 2 bases from V and 5 bases from J, the junction contained 5 bases not matched to a gene. This CDR3 reads CATSDSGTGEHQPQHF. The CDR3 DNA reads TGTGCCACCAGTGATTCCGGGACAGGGGAGCATCAGCCCCAGCATTTT.

The rearrangement joins TRBV5-3 to TRBJ1-4; D remains unclear. TRBV5-3 is assigned to the ORF class and has an uncertain function. CDR3 length equals 13 residues. V lost 10 bases and J lost 10, with 20 bases in between. The CDR3 region has the DNA TGTGCCTCTAAATTGGGAGTAAGACCAAAACTGTTTTTT. It encodes CASKLGVRPKLFF.

The rearrangement joins TRBV27 to TRBJ2-7, with D possibly being TRBD1 (5 bases). This CDR3 is 14 amino acids long. Germline V gene sequence: CDR1 MNHEY, CDR2 SMNVEV (reference sequence). V lost 1 base and J 3 bases, leaving 10 bases between the germline ends. The CDR3 nucleotides are TGTGCCAGCAGTTTATACCAGGGTAACTACGAGCAGTACTTC. It is translated as CASSLYQGNYEQYF.

V usage is TRBV2 and J usage is TRBJ2-7, with 9 bases fitting TRBD1. CDR1 is SNHLY, CDR2 FYNNEI, per germline. This CDR3 is built from 14 residues. The V segment lost 6 bases and the J segment 4 bases; nucleotides outside the gene matches: 7. The CDR3 DNA is TGTGCCAGCAGACCGACAGGGGGAAGATACGAGCAGTACTTC. It codes for CASRPTGGRYEQYF.

The count of this clone is one. V gene TRBV18 combines with J gene TRBJ2-3; 12 bases agree with TRBD2. V dropped 3 bases and J dropped 4; count of bases not matched to a gene: 5. Germline CDR1 and CDR2: KGHSH and LQKENI. This CDR3 contains 16 residues. CDR3 sequence (DNA): TGTGCCAGCTCACCTCGGACTAGCGGGACCTCAGATACGCAGTATTTT. Encoded protein: CASSPRTSGTSDTQYF.

The chain joins TRBV11-3 to TRBJ2-1; tentative D call: TRBD2 (6 bases). Trimming left V 5 bases short and J 1 base short, with 15 bases between. This CDR3 is built from 16 residues. Germline values: CDR1 SGHNT, CDR2 YENEEA. CDR3 DNA sequence: TGTGCCAGCAGCCCACGCTATGCGGGGTCCTACAATGAGCAGTTCTTC. It translates to CASSPRYAGSYNEQFF.

This chain joins TRBV5-1 and TRBJ2-7, with a tentative D call TRBD2 (6 bases). This CDR3 is built from 13 residues. Germline CDR1 reads SGHRS; CDR2 reads YFSETQ. The V and J ends lost 0 bases and 6 bases respectively, with 10 bases between them. For the CDR3, the DNA is TGCGCCAGCAGCTTGGGACTAGTGAGCGAGCAGTACTTC. This gives the protein CASSLGLVSEQYF.

The CDR3 bases are TGTGCCAGTAGTAAGGGCATAGCGGGAGGGGAAGAGACCCAGTACTTC. It encodes CASSKGIAGGEETQYF. The rearrangement uses TRBV19 and TRBJ2-5; 11 bases align to TRBD2. Trimming at V came to 4 bases and at J to 3 bases, leaving 7 bases not matched to a gene. Germline CDR1 and CDR2: LNHDA and SQIVND (reference sequence). This CDR3 region has 16 residues.

The V call is TRBV6-1, the J call TRBJ2-4; the D is unclear. Trimming left V 2 bases short and J 0 bases short, with 14 bases between. In germline, CDR1 is MNHNS, CDR2 SASEGT. This CDR3 region has 17 residues. DNA of the CDR3: TGTGCCAGCAGTGAATGGGCAGACGCATTAGCCAAAAACATTCAGTACTTC. Protein product: CASSEWADALAKNIQYF.

V is TRBV30 and J is TRBJ1-5, with D tentatively TRBD1 (6 bases). Germline CDR1 reads GTSNPN; CDR2 reads SVGIG (reference sequence). This CDR3 has 16 residues. Trimming removed 2 bases at V and 2 bases at J, with 16 bases between. The DNA of the CDR3 is TGTGCCTGGAGTACAACAGGGTATGCGCGCAATCAGCCCCAGCATTTT. Its protein product is CAWSTTGYARNQPQHF.